One sample yielded the 15 T cell receptor beta chains listed below, sequenced in a study of blood T cell repertoires in COVID-19. This table comes from immunoSEQ multiplex PCR, and its TCRdb copy is limited to in-frame clones, with some not included. The table lists tens of thousands of clones, about 87% of them singletons. Sequencing input: peripheral blood. The receptors stem from a man aged 35 to 55 with COVID-19, enrolled during active disease.

CDR3 in DNA: TGCAGCGCCCAGGGACAGGAGAACACTGAAGCTTTCTTT. Protein: CSAQGQENTEAFF. The chain combines TRBV29-1 with TRBJ1-1, with 8 bases lining up with TRBD1. This CDR3 is 13 amino acids long. Germline CDR1 SQVTM, CDR2 ANQGSEA. V shed 7 bases and J 1 base; nucleotides not matched to a gene: 5. Combining the CDR3 with reference TRBV29-1 and TRBJ1-1 gives the whole variable domain SAVISQKPSRDICQRGTSLTIQCQVDSQVTMMFWYRQQPGQSLTLIATANQGSEATYESGFVIDKFPISRPNLTFSTLTVSNMSPEDSSIYLCSAQGQENTEAFFGQGTRLTVV.

This chain joins TRBV2 and TRBJ2-7, with TRBD1 as a possible D gene (5 bases). There are 12 residues in the CDR3. Germline CDR1 reads SNHLY; CDR2 reads FYNNEI. Trimming cost V 4 bases and J 2 bases, with 6 bases left between them. CDR3 bases: TGTGCCAGCAGTGCAGGGACCTACGAGCAGTACTTC. Its translation is CASSAGTYEQYF.

The chain is built from TRBV3-1 (or the pseudogene TRBV3-2) and TRBJ1-2, with 7 bases fitting TRBD1. Trimming took 1 base from V and 4 from J; bases not matched to a gene: 6. There are 15 residues in the CDR3. CDR1 and CDR2 from the germline V gene are LGHDT and YNNKEL (reference sequence). The CDR3 DNA follows: TGTGCCAGCAGCCAAGGGGCAGGGGGAGGCTATGGCTACACCTTC. Its translation: CASSQGAGGGYGYTF.

V is TRBV19 and J is TRBJ2-1; tentative D call: TRBD2 (5 bases). Per germline, CDR1 LNHDA and CDR2 SQIVND (reference sequence). The ends were cut back, 6 bases at V and 7 bases at J, with 10 bases in the middle. The CDR3 length is 12 residues. The CDR3 loop reads CASSLGLNEQFF. CDR3 nucleotide sequence: TGTGCCAGTAGCCTCGGACTTAATGAGCAGTTCTTC.

The V gene is TRBV5-4, the J gene TRBJ2-1; 9 bases line up with TRBD1. Unmatched junction bases numbered 12, after V lost 4 bases and J lost 7 bases. Germline CDR1 and CDR2: SGHNT and YYREEE (reference sequence). CDR3 length: 16 amino acids. The DNA for the CDR3 is TGTGCCAGCAGCATTGCAACGACAGGGGGTATGAATGAGCAGTTCTTC. Translated, it gives CASSIATTGGMNEQFF.

The rearrangement joins TRBV14 to TRBJ1-3; possible D gene TRBD1, 5 bases. Germline V gene data show CDR1 as SGHDN and CDR2 as FVKESK. The CDR3 has 17 amino acids. The V end lost 6 bases, the J end lost 3 bases, and 21 bases lay between the germline ends. CDR3 in DNA: TGTGCCAGCAGGCAGAACGTTGGCGGGGGAGGTGGAAACACCATATATTTT. Protein sequence: CASRQNVGGGGGNTIYF.

The chain is built from TRBV27 and TRBJ2-3; 8 positions match TRBD2. This CDR3 is 15 amino acids long. The junction had 10 bases not matched to a gene; V was cut back by 8 bases and J by 3 bases. The V gene's germline CDR1 is MNHEY and CDR2 SMNVEV (reference sequence). As DNA, the CDR3 is TGTGCCAGCCTAAAGGCGGGGGGCGAGACAGATACGCAGTATTTT. Translated: CASLKAGGETDTQYF.

This chain joins TRBV5-1 and TRBJ1-2; tentative D call: TRBD1 (5 bases). Germline V gives CDR1 SGHRS, CDR2 YFSETQ. V was pared by 0 bases and J by 2 bases, with 8 bases between. There are 14 residues in the CDR3. The CDR3 DNA reads TGCGCCAGCAGCTTGGAAGGGGTGAACTATGGCTACACCTTC. Its translation: CASSLEGVNYGYTF. Combining the CDR3 with reference TRBV5-1 and TRBJ1-2 gives the whole variable domain KAGVTQTPRYLIKTRGQQVTLSCSPISGHRSVSWYQQTPGQGLQFLFEYFSETQRNKGNFPGRFSGRQFSNSRSEMNVSTLELGDSALYLCASSLEGVNYGYTFGSGTRLTVV.

Concerning this clone: One end of the junction does not line up with germline, which may come from a read error. V gene TRBV5-1 combines with J gene TRBJ1-2; perhaps TRBD1 as D (5 bases). Germline CDR1 reads SGHRS; CDR2 reads YFSETQ. The CDR3 covers 13 residues. The CDR3 DNA is TGCGCCAGCAGCTCGGGGACTAACGATGGCTACACCTTC. Encoded protein: CASSSGTNDGYTF.

In this sample, this clone turned up many times. The gene calls are TRBV21-1 and TRBJ1-6; TRBD1, the table's D call, was not compared with the DNA. TRBV21-1 is a pseudogene locus. The CDR3 length is 20 residues. CDR3 in amino acids: CASSKRVRVRRSPMDSPLHF. The DNA for the CDR3 is TGTGCCAGCAGCAAAAGGGTCAGGGTGAGGCGTTCTCCTATGGATTCACCCCTCCACTTT.

This clone was recorded once. The junction does not match germline at one end; this may be a read error. This chain connects TRBV2 to TRBJ2-1; 8 bases match TRBD2. The germline gives CDR1 SNHLY, CDR2 FYNNEI. The CDR3 totals 16 residues. In DNA, the CDR3 is TGTGCGAGCACCCGCCGGGGCGGACTAGCCCTACGGGAGCAGTTCTTC. Translated, it gives CASTRRGGLALREQFF. Complete variable domain (other parts from reference TRBV2 and TRBJ2-1): EPEVTQTPSHQVTQMGQEVILRCVPISNHLYFYWYRQILGQKVEFLVSFYNNEISEKSEIFDDQFSVERPDGSNFTLKIRSTKLEDSAMYFCASTRRGGLALREQFFGPGTRLTVL.

The V and J genes are TRBV10-3 and TRBJ2-7; D might be TRBD2 (5 bases). Looked up from germline, CDR1 is ENHRY and CDR2 is SYGVKD. V lost 4 bases and J lost 1, with 8 bases in between. The CDR3 totals 13 residues. CDR3 in amino acids: CAISGTGSYEQYF. Here the CDR3 DNA reads TGTGCCATCAGTGGTACGGGGTCCTACGAGCAGTACTTC.

The chain joins TRBV7-9 to TRBJ1-2; a possible D gene is TRBD1 (5 bases). V gave up 5 bases and J gave up 5 bases, with 12 bases separating them. Germline lookup yields CDR1 SEHNR and CDR2 FQNEAQ (reference sequence). The CDR3 runs 13 residues. The CDR3 DNA sequence: TGTGCCAGCAGCGATTGGACACTATATGGCTACACCTTC. It yields the protein CASSDWTLYGYTF. The full variable domain, completed using reference TRBV7-9 and TRBJ1-2, is DTGVSQNPRHKITKRGQNVTFRCDPISEHNRLYWYRQTLGQGPEFLTYFQNEAQLEKSRLLSDRFSAERPKGSFSTLEIQRTEQGDSAMYLCASSDWTLYGYTFGSGTRLTVV.

The chain carries TRBV5-4 and TRBJ2-7; TRBD2 aligns across 9 bases. Losses at the gene ends were 0 bases for V and 2 bases for J; bases not matched to a gene: 3. Germline CDR1 SGHNT, CDR2 YYREEE (reference sequence). The CDR3 consists of 15 residues. CDR3 protein: CASSLVGGGAYEQYF. CDR3 nucleotide sequence: TGTGCCAGCAGCTTGGTAGGCGGGGGGGCCTACGAGCAGTACTTC.

The chain has TRBV7-6 and TRBJ2-3, with 8 nucleotides matching TRBD2. Germline values: CDR1 SGHVS, CDR2 FNYEAQ. The V and J ends lost 7 bases and 1 base, in that order; junction bases with no gene match: 13. The CDR3 sequence is 17 residues long. CDR3 DNA: TGTGCCAGCAAAATGGCGGGGGGCCCCTTGGGCACAGATACGCAGTATTTT. The encoded protein is CASKMAGGPLGTDTQYF.